This T cell receptor beta chain was obtained from a study of blood T cell repertoires in COVID-19. The V end lost 1 base, the J end lost 3 bases, and 6 bases lay between the germline ends. Per the germline V gene, CDR1 is SGHAT and CDR2 is FQNNGV. This CDR3 comprises 13 residues. The assay was immunoSEQ multiplex PCR, and TCRdb's table has in-frame clones only and misses some. The data contain about 70,000 clones, about 86% of them singletons. The sequencing sample was made of peripheral blood. This chain links TRBV11-2 with TRBJ2-5; D not certain. This receptor was obtained from a woman aged 55-70 years with acute or convalescent COVID-19. The CDR3 sequence is CASSLGIKETQYF. CDR3 DNA: TGTGCCAGCAGCTTAGGTATTAAAGAGACCCAGTACTTC.